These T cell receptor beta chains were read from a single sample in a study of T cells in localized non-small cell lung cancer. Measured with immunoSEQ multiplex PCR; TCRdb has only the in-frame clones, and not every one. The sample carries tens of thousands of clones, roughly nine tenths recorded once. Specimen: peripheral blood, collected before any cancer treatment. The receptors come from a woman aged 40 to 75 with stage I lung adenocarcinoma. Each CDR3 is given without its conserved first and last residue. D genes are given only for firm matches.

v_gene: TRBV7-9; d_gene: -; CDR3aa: ASSLSNNEQF
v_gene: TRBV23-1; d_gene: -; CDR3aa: ASSNWGALGYT
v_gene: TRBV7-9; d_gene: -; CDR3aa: ASGPQVERSYEQY
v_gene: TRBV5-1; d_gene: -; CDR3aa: ASSSDNAKNIQY
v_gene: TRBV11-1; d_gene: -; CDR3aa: ASIRGPSSYNEQF
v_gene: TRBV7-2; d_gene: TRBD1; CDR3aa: ASSSGTGGYEQY
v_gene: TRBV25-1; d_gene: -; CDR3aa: ASSALQGHTEAF
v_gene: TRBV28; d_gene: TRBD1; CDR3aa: ASRTGGISYNEQF
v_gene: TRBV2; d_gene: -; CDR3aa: ASSRPATGIEEKLF
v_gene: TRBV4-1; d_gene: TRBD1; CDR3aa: ASSPWDRGNEKLF
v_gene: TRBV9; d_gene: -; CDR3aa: ASSVGQDTQY
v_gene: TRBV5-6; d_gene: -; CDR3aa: ASSLGLVGEQY
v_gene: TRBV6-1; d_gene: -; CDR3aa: ASSYLTEQY
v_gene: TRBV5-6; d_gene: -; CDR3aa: ASSYAQPGQRNYGYT
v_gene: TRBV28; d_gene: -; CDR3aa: ASSSEGYEQY
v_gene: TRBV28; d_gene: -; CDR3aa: ASSTTGRNQPQH
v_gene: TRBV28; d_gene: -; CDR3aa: ASRAPTGYTEAF
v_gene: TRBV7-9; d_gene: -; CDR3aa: ASSFRSSWGETQY
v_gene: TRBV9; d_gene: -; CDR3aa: ASSLKRDAYGYT
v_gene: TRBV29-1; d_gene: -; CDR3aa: SVDGVRGRGHDEQF
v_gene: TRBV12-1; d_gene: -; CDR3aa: ASSQTSHSGANVLT
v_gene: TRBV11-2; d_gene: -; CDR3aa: ASSLQDWGDTQY
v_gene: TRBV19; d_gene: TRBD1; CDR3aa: ASPTGGGGGYT
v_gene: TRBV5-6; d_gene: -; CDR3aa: ASSFSQGGPPYEQY
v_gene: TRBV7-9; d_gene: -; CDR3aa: AGGDYNQPQH
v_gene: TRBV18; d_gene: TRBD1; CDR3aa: ASSRGDRGNTEAF
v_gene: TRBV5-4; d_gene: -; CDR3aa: ASSFAEGQETQY
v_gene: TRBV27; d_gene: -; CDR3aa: ASSYQAQAYEQY
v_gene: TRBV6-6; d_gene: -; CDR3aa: ASSYSAQYDTQY
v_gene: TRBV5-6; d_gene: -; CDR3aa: ASRSDSAGHEQY
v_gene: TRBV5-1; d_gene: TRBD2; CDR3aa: ASSLLPSGGSTDTQY
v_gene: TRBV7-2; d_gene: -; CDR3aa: ASSPAPRDTQY
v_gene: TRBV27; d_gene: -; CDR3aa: ASSLKGGGSYEQY
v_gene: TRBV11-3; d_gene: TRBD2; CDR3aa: ASSWEGSTDTQY
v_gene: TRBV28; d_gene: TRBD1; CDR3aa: ASSFKRGRRVGYT
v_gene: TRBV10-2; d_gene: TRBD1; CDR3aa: ASSDQGQGIYGYT
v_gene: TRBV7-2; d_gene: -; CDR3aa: ASSLAGGTLNKQPQH
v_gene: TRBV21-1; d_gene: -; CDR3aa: ASSKAGTGEYQPQH
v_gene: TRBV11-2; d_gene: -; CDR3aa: ASSLGAASFGYT
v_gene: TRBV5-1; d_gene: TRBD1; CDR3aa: ASSWTGLNQPQH
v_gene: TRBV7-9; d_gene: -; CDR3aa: ASSFETTGELF
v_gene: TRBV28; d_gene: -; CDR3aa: ASCTTWGGRSYNEQF
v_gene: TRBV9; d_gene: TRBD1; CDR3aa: ASSYRQGGTDTQY
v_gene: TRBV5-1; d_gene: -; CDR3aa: ASSQDSTTQY
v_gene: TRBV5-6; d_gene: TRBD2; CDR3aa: ASSSREAGYEQY
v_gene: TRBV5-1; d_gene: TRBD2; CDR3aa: ASSGGAGVSNEQF